The 27 T cell receptor beta chains given below trace back to one sample, sequenced in a study of blood T cell repertoires in COVID-19. Sequenced by immunoSEQ multiplex PCR; TCRdb stores in-frame clones only, minus some. The data show about 87,000 clones, roughly 75% seen once. Material for sequencing was peripheral blood. The receptors shown here come from a woman aged 45 to 65 with acute or convalescent COVID-19.

The chain couples TRBV28 to TRBJ1-3; weak D call: TRBD1 (6 bases). This CDR3 has 16 residues. Germline CDR1 is MDHEN and CDR2 is SYDVKM. V gave up 5 bases and J gave up 4 bases, with 18 bases separating them. For the CDR3, the DNA is TGTGCCAGCAGTCCTATACAGGGTTTGGGAGGAAACACCATATATTTT. Residues: CASSPIQGLGGNTIYF.

This clone was picked up a small number of times. The rearrangement links TRBV4-2 to TRBJ1-6, with TRBD1 as a possible D gene (6 bases). The CDR3 spans 11 residues. V lost 5 bases to trimming and J lost 16 bases, with 12 bases between them. Germline V CDR1 and CDR2: LGHNA, YNFKEQ. The CDR3 loop reads CASSFTGPLHF. The CDR3 bases are TGTGCCAGCAGCTTCACAGGGCCACTCCACTTT.

The V and J genes are TRBV5-5 and TRBJ1-5; 8 bases match TRBD1. Germline loops: CDR1 SGHKS, CDR2 YYEKEE (reference sequence). J lost 3 bases, V lost 0 bases, and 11 bases had no gene match. The CDR3 spans 18 residues. CDR3 in DNA: TGTGCCAGCAGCTTGGATCAGGGGGCGAGAATAATCAATCAGCCCCAGCATTTT. Translation gives CASSLDQGARIINQPQHF. Based on the CDR3 plus reference TRBV5-5 and TRBJ1-5, the full variable domain is DAGVTQSPTHLIKTRGQQVTLRCSPISGHKSVSWYQQVLGQGPQFIFQYYEKEERGRGNFPDRFSARQFPNYSSELNVNALLLGDSALYLCASSLDQGARIINQPQHFGDGTRLSIL.

The chain uses TRBV30 and TRBJ1-2, with a possible D match to TRBD1 (6 bases). CDR3 size: 14 residues. Germline CDR1 is GTSNPN and CDR2 is SVGIG (reference sequence). V lost 6 bases to trimming and J lost 6 bases, with 20 bases between them. CDR3 sequence reads: CACWGGLERNGYTF. The CDR3 region has the DNA TGTGCCTGTTGGGGGGGCCTTGAGCGGAATGGCTACACCTTC.

On this clone: The sample carries other DNA sequences with the same CDR3. The chain links TRBV7-9 to TRBJ1-1, with D hard to call. In germline, CDR1 is SEHNR, CDR2 FQNEAQ (reference sequence). This CDR3 comprises 13 residues. Trimming left V 2 bases short and J 4 bases short, with 8 bases between. The CDR3 region has the DNA TGTGCCAGCAGCTTAACTGGAGCCACTGAAGCTTTCTTT. Residues: CASSLTGATEAFF.

The V call is TRBV27, the J call TRBJ1-1; D uncertain. CDR1 and CDR2 (germline): MNHEY, SMNVEV (reference sequence). V was shortened by 0 bases and J by 4 bases, with 6 bases between the two germline ends. This CDR3 contains 13 residues. The DNA of the CDR3 is TGTGCCAGCAGTTTATCTCGGAGCACTGAAGCTTTCTTT. Translated, it gives CASSLSRSTEAFF.

This clone was found a few times. The chain uses TRBV9 and TRBJ2-2, with 7 positions matching TRBD2. The CDR3 runs to 16 residues. The ends lost 0 bases at V and 4 bases at J; junction bases unmatched: 6. Per germline, CDR1 SGDLS and CDR2 YYNGEE. This chain's CDR3 is CASSVGEGPSTGELFF. Here the CDR3 DNA reads TGTGCCAGCAGCGTAGGGGAGGGACCTTCCACCGGGGAGCTGTTTTTT.

The CDR3 coding sequence is TGTGCCAGCAGCCCCCCCAGGCAGGGGCGCAGAGGCCAGCCCCAGCATTTT. Protein sequence: CASSPPRQGRRGQPQHF. V usage is TRBV21-1 and J usage is TRBJ1-5; the table gives TRBD1 as D, unverified against the DNA. TRBV21-1 is reported as a pseudogene. This CDR3 region has 17 residues.

This chain links TRBV7-2 with TRBJ1-2; unclear D gene. This CDR3 contains 13 residues. Germline lookup yields CDR1 SGHTA and CDR2 FQGNSA. V was clipped by 6 bases and J by 9 bases, with 17 bases between them. CDR3 DNA sequence: TGTGCCAGCAGGCAAGAGGCGGGGATGAGCTACACCTTC. Encoded protein: CASRQEAGMSYTF.

The chain is built from TRBV19 and TRBJ1-4; 8 nucleotides agree with TRBD1. V was pared by 5 bases and J by 5 bases, with 7 bases of the junction left unmatched. Germline CDR1 and CDR2: LNHDA and SQIVND (reference sequence). This CDR3 spans 15 amino acids. CDR3 in DNA: TGTGCCAGTAGTTCCCAGGGGGCGCGCAATGAAAAACTGTTTTTT. This sequence encodes CASSSQGARNEKLFF.

This chain links TRBV19 with TRBJ1-2, with 8 bases identical to TRBD1. This CDR3 is 15 amino acids long. The ends lost 5 bases at V and 2 bases at J; junction bases unmatched: 7. Germline values: CDR1 LNHDA, CDR2 SQIVND (reference sequence). CDR3 DNA: TGTGCCAGTAGTTCCCGGACAGGGAGGAACTATGGCTACACCTTC. This translates into CASSSRTGRNYGYTF.

The chain has TRBV10-3 and TRBJ1-2, with D perhaps matching TRBD1 (6 bases). The CDR3 covers 14 residues. The germline gives CDR1 ENHRY, CDR2 SYGVKD. V was cut by 2 bases and J by 6 bases, with 13 bases left in between. CDR3 sequence: CAISEGGQNNGYTF. The CDR3 DNA follows: TGTGCCATCAGTGAGGGTGGACAGAATAATGGCTACACCTTC.

V usage is TRBV4-2 and J usage is TRBJ1-1, with D possibly being TRBD1 (6 bases). V gave up 0 bases and J gave up 2 bases, with 22 bases separating them. The germline V gene encodes CDR1 LGHNA and CDR2 YNFKEQ. The CDR3 sequence is 19 residues long. Written as DNA, the CDR3 is TGTGCCAGCAGCCAAGATCTGGAAGAAATGGGGGCTGGCAACACTGAAGCTTTCTTT. This codes for CASSQDLEEMGAGNTEAFF.

In this sample, this clone turned up many times. The rearrangement joins TRBV3-1 (or the pseudogene TRBV3-2) to TRBJ2-5; 12 bases map to TRBD2. Germline CDR1 reads LGHDT; CDR2 reads YNNKEL (reference sequence). The CDR3 contains 19 residues. Trimming removed 0 bases from V and 5 bases from J; junction bases left unmatched: 13. CDR3 coding DNA: TGTGCCAGCAGCCAAGAAACTAGCGGGGGGAGGCCAGGCTTGGAGACCCAGTACTTC. The encoded protein is CASSQETSGGRPGLETQYF.

This clone came up once. The chain recombines TRBV4-1 with TRBJ2-1; D not resolved. The CDR3 has 16 amino acids. The V gene's germline CDR1 is MGHRA and CDR2 YSYEKL. Deletions cut 0 bases from V and 0 bases from J, with 9 bases between. CDR3 DNA sequence: TGCGCCAGCAGCCAAGAGGTGGGCAGCTCCTACAATGAGCAGTTCTTC. This translates into CASSQEVGSSYNEQFF.

The chain couples TRBV2 to TRBJ2-2; TRBD1 might be the D (5 bases). In germline, CDR1 is SNHLY, CDR2 FYNNEI. The CDR3 has 14 amino acids. V was trimmed by 11 bases and J by 2 bases, leaving 15 bases between them. CDR3 DNA sequence: TGTGCCGGGAAGACTGGGGCCAACACCGGGGAGCTGTTTTTT. Translating it yields CAGKTGANTGELFF.

The rearrangement uses TRBV5-1 and TRBJ2-5; a possible D gene is TRBD1 (6 bases). Germline CDR1 is SGHRS and CDR2 is YFSETQ. Trimming removed 4 bases at V and 1 base at J, with 11 bases between. CDR3 length: 14 residues. CDR3 in amino acids: CASSPSGVQETQYF. In nucleotides, the CDR3 is TGCGCCAGCAGCCCATCAGGGGTCCAAGAGACCCAGTACTTC.

V is TRBV10-3 and J is TRBJ2-7; no clear D. This CDR3 has 16 amino acids. V lost 0 bases and J lost 0, with 12 bases in between. The germline V gene has CDR1 ENHRY and CDR2 SYGVKD. CDR3 protein: CAISESPWRLSYEQYF. The CDR3 nucleotides are TGTGCCATCAGTGAGTCTCCCTGGCGGCTCTCCTACGAGCAGTACTTC.

This clone has a handful of counts. The CDR3 is CASSLVRRRGGQETQYF. The CDR3 coding sequence is TGTGCCAGCAGCTTGGTTCGAAGACGGGGAGGACAAGAGACCCAGTACTTC. This sequence joins TRBV5-5 and TRBJ2-5, with D possibly TRBD2 on 6 matching bases. There are 17 residues in the CDR3. CDR1 SGHKS and CDR2 YYEKEE come from the germline V gene (reference sequence). Trimming shortened V by 0 bases and J by 2 bases, and 17 bases separated the two germline ends. The entire variable domain, with the rest obtained from reference TRBV5-5 and TRBJ2-5, is as follows: DAGVTQSPTHLIKTRGQQVTLRCSPISGHKSVSWYQQVLGQGPQFIFQYYEKEERGRGNFPDRFSARQFPNYSSELNVNALLLGDSALYLCASSLVRRRGGQETQYFGPGTRLLVL.

V gene TRBV28 combines with J gene TRBJ2-7, with TRBD1 matching over 7 bases. Germline V gene data show CDR1 as MDHEN and CDR2 as SYDVKM. This CDR3 has 16 residues. Trimming at V came to 3 bases and at J to 0 bases, leaving 8 bases not matched to a gene. This chain's CDR3 is CASSFVGTVDSYEQYF. Written as DNA, the CDR3 is TGTGCCAGCAGTTTTGTCGGGACAGTCGACTCCTACGAGCAGTACTTC.

This clone has only a few counts. This sequence joins TRBV18 and TRBJ2-3; 9 positions agree with TRBD1. Germline-derived CDR1 and CDR2 are KGHSH and LQKENI. V trimming: 4 bases; J trimming: 1 base; junction bases outside the gene matches: 6. This CDR3 has 16 amino acids. The CDR3 region has the DNA TGTGCCAGCTCACAAGAGACAGGGGGTCGCACAGATACGCAGTATTTT. It encodes CASSQETGGRTDTQYF.

The V and J genes are TRBV19 and TRBJ2-2; TRBD2 matches 12 bases. The CDR3 is 16 residues long. The V and J ends lost 7 bases and 3 bases, in that order; junction bases with no gene match: 6. Germline CDR1 reads LNHDA; CDR2 reads SQIVND (reference sequence). The DNA for the CDR3 is TGTGCCAGTAACCCGACTAGCGGGGGATACACCGGGGAGCTGTTTTTT. It encodes CASNPTSGGYTGELFF.

This clone turned up a few times. The chain is built from TRBV4-1 and TRBJ2-7; 11 nucleotides align to TRBD1. Looked up from germline, CDR1 is MGHRA and CDR2 is YSYEKL. Trimming took 1 base from V and 5 from J; bases not matched to a gene: 1. The CDR3 is made up of 14 amino acids. This CDR3 reads CASSQGTGGHEQYF. The DNA for the CDR3 is TGCGCCAGCAGCCAAGGGACAGGGGGCCACGAGCAGTACTTC.

The chain has TRBV3-1 (or the pseudogene TRBV3-2) and TRBJ1-3; TRBD1 is a possible D gene (6 bases). This CDR3 region has 15 residues. Trimming stripped 7 bases from V and 0 bases from J, with 13 bases between. From germline, CDR1 is LGHDT and CDR2 YNNKEL (reference sequence). CDR3 sequence: CASNPTGISGNTIYF. Written as DNA, the CDR3 is TGTGCCAGCAACCCCACAGGGATCTCTGGAAACACCATATATTTT.

The rearrangement links TRBV6-5 to TRBJ2-7, with D tentatively TRBD2 (5 bases). Germline CDR1 is MNHEY and CDR2 is SVGAGI. Trimming took 5 bases from V and 6 from J, leaving 14 bases between them. CDR3 length equals 13 residues. DNA of the CDR3: TGTGCCAGCAGTAACCCCGGGAATATCGAGCAGTACTTC. Its translation is CASSNPGNIEQYF.

The CDR3 DNA reads as TGTGCCAGCAAGTCGCAGGGGGGTAGCACTGAAGCTTTCTTT. It translates to CASKSQGGSTEAFF. V gene TRBV6-6 combines with J gene TRBJ1-1, with 7 nucleotides matching TRBD1. J gave up 4 bases and V 7 bases, and 9 bases lay outside the gene matches. Germline loops: CDR1 MNHNY, CDR2 SVGAGI (reference sequence). This CDR3 spans 14 amino acids.

The chain's CDR3 is CASSLGWTGELFF. For the CDR3, the DNA is TGTGCCAGCAGCCTAGGTTGGACCGGGGAGCTGTTTTTT. The chain joins TRBV2 to TRBJ2-2; D is undetermined. CDR3 size: 13 residues. CDR1 is SNHLY and CDR2 is FYNNEI in the germline V gene. V was cut by 6 bases and J by 5 bases, with 10 bases left in between.